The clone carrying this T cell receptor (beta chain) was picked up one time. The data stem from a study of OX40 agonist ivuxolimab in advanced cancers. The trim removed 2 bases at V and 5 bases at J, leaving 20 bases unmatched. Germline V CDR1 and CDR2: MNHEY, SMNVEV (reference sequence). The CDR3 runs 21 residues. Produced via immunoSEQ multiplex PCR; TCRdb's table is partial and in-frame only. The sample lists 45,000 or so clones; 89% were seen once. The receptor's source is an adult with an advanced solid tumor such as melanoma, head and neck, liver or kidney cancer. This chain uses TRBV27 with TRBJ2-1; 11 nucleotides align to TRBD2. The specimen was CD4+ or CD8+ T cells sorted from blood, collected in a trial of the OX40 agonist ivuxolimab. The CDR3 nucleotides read TGTGCCAGCAGTTTACGCCCAGGGGGTAGCGGGGGGGCCATCGGCGACAATGAGCAGTTCTTC. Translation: CASSLRPGGSGGAIGDNEQFF.